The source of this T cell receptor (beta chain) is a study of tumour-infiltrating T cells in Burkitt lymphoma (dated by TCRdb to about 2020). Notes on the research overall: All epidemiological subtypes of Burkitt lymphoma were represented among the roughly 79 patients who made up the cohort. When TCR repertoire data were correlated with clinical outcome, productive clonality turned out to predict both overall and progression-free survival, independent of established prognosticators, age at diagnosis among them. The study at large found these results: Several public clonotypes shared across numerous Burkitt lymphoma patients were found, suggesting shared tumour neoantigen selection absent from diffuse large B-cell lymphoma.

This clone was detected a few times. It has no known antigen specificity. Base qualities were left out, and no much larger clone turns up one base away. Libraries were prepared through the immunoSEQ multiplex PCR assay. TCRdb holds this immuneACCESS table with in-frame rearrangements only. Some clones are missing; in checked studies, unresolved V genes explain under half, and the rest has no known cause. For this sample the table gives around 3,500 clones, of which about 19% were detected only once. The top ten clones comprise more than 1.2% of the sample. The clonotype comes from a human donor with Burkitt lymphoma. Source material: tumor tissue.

The DNA sequence reads TGTGCCAGCAGTCCTCCTAACAATGAGCAGTTCTTC. Its coded protein is CASSPPNNEQFF. Recombination joined TRBV28 with TRBJ2-1; the D gene cannot be named for sure. V was cut back by 5 bases and J by 5 bases, leaving a gap of 7 bases between them. From the germline V gene, CDR1 is MDHEN and CDR2 is SYDVKM. From cysteine to phenylalanine, the CDR3 is 12 amino acids long. The read is trimmed to its CDR3 DNA, 36 bases read in frame from base 1.